Detailed here is one TCR beta chain. This clonotype was observed at least ten times. The target of this receptor is not known. No per-base quality is available; no much larger clone lies one base away. The sample belongs to a study of early T cells in non-severe SARS-CoV-2 infection (dated by TCRdb to the early 2020s). Notes on the research overall: TCR sequencing used bulk RNA from unsorted whole blood, so alpha and beta chains could not be paired. Summary of the overall study and its limitations: Matching against VDJdb was skewed toward anti-spike CD8 responses, likely underestimated virus-specific expansions, and missed private and CD4 specificities.

CDR1 is given as SGHNT and CDR2 as YYREEE, both from the germline V gene (reference sequence). The CDR3 spans 15 residues, from the cysteine through the phenylalanine. Only the CDR3 region is kept as DNA, spanning 45 bases read in frame from base 1. V ends up 4 bases short and J 8 bases short, with an unmatched junction base count of 12. Libraries were built with 5' RACE. Sequencing relied on a NextSeq 500. The TCR library protocol attached unique molecular identifiers to individual cDNA molecules to correct for sequencing error and PCR bias. TCR alpha and beta chains were both sequenced, and the abundances of alpha and beta sequences in each sample were closely correlated with each other. The original pipeline was this. V gene, J gene and CDR3 annotation of TCR sequences was performed with Decombinator V4. TCRs were defined as expanded if a significant change between any two time points was detected under a Poisson model with p below 0.0001. TCR abundances were normalised to the total number of TCRs sequenced per sample and expressed as counts per million. MAIT TCRs were defined by TRAV1-2 paired with TRAJ12, TRAJ20 or TRAJ33, and iNKT TCRs by TRAV10 paired with TRAJ18. VDJdb, accessed 1 November 2021, was searched for CMV, EBV and SARS-CoV-2 annotated TCRs, excluding TCRs annotated for multiple antigens. The public sequencing data were trimmed at Q25 with fastp and processed into clonotypes with MiXCR by TCRdb, which kept only in-frame beta chains. Every entry covers one CDR3 protein and lists the most common genes and DNA from its rows. The V and J calls come from TCRdb's annotation, not from the publication. The sample table shows about 110,000 distinct CDR3 sequences, and more than 9.5% are seen once. The ten largest clones represent roughly 7.1% of the sample.

The study was a case-control design nested within a healthcare worker cohort in London, UK, with weekly nasopharyngeal swab PCR tests and blood sampling. Between 23 and 31 March 2020, the week of the UK lockdown, healthcare workers were enrolled and then followed up weekly for as long as 16 weeks. The sequenced material came from whole blood. The receptor chain draws on TRBV5-4 and TRBJ1-2, with 9 middle bases fitting TRBD1. This clonotype was sampled from an adult who was a healthcare worker with PCR-confirmed SARS-CoV-2 infection or an uninfected control (not recorded which). The nucleotide sequence is given as TGTGCCAGCAGCCCTGGGGGGGACAGGGCGGGCGGCTACACCTTC. Translated, it reads CASSPGGDRAGGYTF.